This TCR beta chain was identified in a study of cytomegalovirus exposure and HLA in healthy donors. A remark on this clone: Its antigen remains unidentified.

Both 60 Vbeta primers and 13 Jbeta primers went into the PCR. Assay: immunoSEQ multiplex PCR; the TCRdb copy retains only in-frame clones and omits some. The sample consists of over 150,000 clones, around 84% of them appearing once. Study-wide results and limits: The authors later found TCR association rates varying by HLA locus, with DRB1 most and HLA-C fewest. According to reports, the classifier identified cytomegalovirus status with high specificity and sensitivity. Sequencing likely generated an artifact that appeared as a cluster of highly shared sequence variants.

Trimming removed 5 bases at V and 5 bases at J, with 9 bases between. CDR1 and CDR2 (germline): SGHVS, FNYEAQ. The CDR3 is 13 amino acids. V usage is TRBV7-6 and J usage is TRBJ1-4; the D gene is possibly TRBD1 (5 bases). Sequences were obtained from PBMCs. This TCR was sampled from a man aged 30 to 39 in good health and CMV-seropositive. The CDR3 is CASSGAPNEKLFF. CDR3 DNA sequence: TGTGCCAGCAGCGGGGCCCCGAATGAAAAACTGTTTTTT.